These 21 T cell receptor beta chains share one sample of origin, sequenced in a study of shared clonotypes between healthy human individuals. Only in-frame clones appear in the TCRdb table, and some are missing; sequencing was by immunoSEQ multiplex PCR. Among roughly 2 million clones, 90% to 97% were seen once, and the ten largest hold around 0.13%. Material for sequencing was naive CD4+ T cells sorted from blood. Documented subset: CD45RA+ positively selected. The receptors were sampled from a man aged 18 to 30 in good health.

Only one count was recorded for this clone. The chain employs TRBV10-3 and TRBJ2-5; D may match TRBD1 or TRBD2 (6 bases each). Germline CDR1 is ENHRY and CDR2 is SYGVKD. V lost 11 bases, J lost 2 bases, and 21 bases lay in between. There are 15 residues in the CDR3. This CDR3 is CAVAGAGNSQETQYF. CDR3 DNA sequence: TGTGCCGTAGCAGGGGCGGGAAACTCTCAAGAGACCCAGTACTTC.

This rearrangement joins TRBV25-1 to TRBJ2-3; no definite D call. CDR3 size: 12 residues. The V gene's germline CDR1 is MGHDK and CDR2 SYGVNS. V lost 3 bases to trimming and J lost 4 bases, with 5 bases between them. The CDR3 DNA reads as TGTGCCAGCAGTGACAGATCAGATACGCAGTATTTT. It is translated as CASSDRSDTQYF.

This clone came up once. V and J are TRBV9 and TRBJ2-3; 8 bases fit TRBD1. CDR3 length: 16 residues. The germline CDR1 and CDR2 sequences are SGDLS and YYNGEE. The trim removed 3 bases at V and 1 base at J, leaving 7 bases unmatched. This chain's CDR3 is CASSGEGGQGTDTQYF. Written as DNA, the CDR3 is TGTGCCAGCAGCGGAGAAGGGGGACAGGGCACAGATACGCAGTATTTT.

The V gene is TRBV28, the J gene TRBJ1-2; D gene unclear. V shed 5 bases and J shed 1 base, with 17 bases lying between them. Germline CDR1 MDHEN, CDR2 SYDVKM. The CDR3 is made up of 16 amino acids. The CDR3 spells CASSPLLFRINYGYTF. The CDR3 coding sequence is TGTGCCAGCAGTCCCCTCCTTTTCAGAATTAACTATGGCTACACCTTC.

The rearrangement joins TRBV5-1 to TRBJ1-1; possibly TRBD1 for D (6 bases). This CDR3 is built from 16 residues. Trimming pared 4 bases from V and 0 bases from J, leaving 16 bases between. The germline V gene has CDR1 SGHRS and CDR2 YFSETQ. The DNA of the CDR3 is TGCGCCAGCAGCGTCGGGACAATGGACTTGAACACTGAAGCTTTCTTT. Translating gives CASSVGTMDLNTEAFF.

The J gene is TRBJ2-1, the V gene TRBV14, with D possibly matching TRBD2 (5 bases). The V gene's germline CDR1 is SGHDN and CDR2 FVKESK. The CDR3 runs to 13 residues. Trimming stripped 5 bases from V and 9 bases from J, with 14 bases between. CDR3 sequence (DNA): TGTGCCAGCAGCAGCGGACGAACCACTGAGCAGTTCTTC. It encodes CASSSGRTTEQFF.

The rearrangement uses TRBV19 and TRBJ1-6; D is uncertain. V lost 6 bases and J 8 bases, leaving 23 bases between the germline ends. The CDR3 has 17 residues. Germline V gene sequence: CDR1 LNHDA, CDR2 SQIVND (reference sequence). Here the CDR3 DNA reads TGTGCCAGTAGGACCAACCTCGATCGGGGTCCATATTCACCCCTCCACTTT. It yields the protein CASRTNLDRGPYSPLHF.

This chain uses TRBV28 with TRBJ1-5; no definite D call. Trimming left V 4 bases short and J 9 bases short, with 13 bases between. The CDR3 length is 13 residues. Germline CDR1 is MDHEN and CDR2 is SYDVKM. The CDR3: CASSWTTRGPQHF. The CDR3 region has the DNA TGTGCCAGCAGTTGGACTACTCGGGGGCCCCAGCATTTT. The full variable domain, rest sourced from reference TRBV28 and TRBJ1-5, is DVKVTQSSRYLVKRTGEKVFLECVQDMDHENMFWYRQDPGLGLRLIYFSYDVKMKEKGDIPEGYSVSREKKERFSLILESASTNQTSMYLCASSWTTRGPQHFGDGTRLSIL.

The chain links TRBV19 to TRBJ1-1; maybe TRBD1 (5 bases). CDR3 length equals 15 residues. Germline loops: CDR1 LNHDA, CDR2 SQIVND (reference sequence). V gave up 5 bases and J gave up 0 bases, with 13 bases separating them. The CDR3 reads CASSGDDRLNTEAFF. The CDR3 coding sequence is TGTGCCAGTAGTGGAGATGACAGATTGAACACTGAAGCTTTCTTT.

V and J are TRBV10-3 and TRBJ2-5, with D perhaps matching TRBD2 (6 bases). Germline CDR1 is ENHRY and CDR2 is SYGVKD. This CDR3 comprises 15 residues. Trimming removed 5 bases at V and 1 base at J, with 14 bases between. The CDR3 nucleotides read TGTGCCATCAGTTCGGGAACAGCGGGCCAAGAGACCCAGTACTTC. Its protein is CAISSGTAGQETQYF.

Notes on this clone: This specimen includes other DNA sequences encoding the same CDR3. The chain combines TRBV6-1 with TRBJ2-5; D may match TRBD1 or TRBD2 (5 bases each). The CDR3 consists of 12 residues. The germline V gene encodes CDR1 MNHNS and CDR2 SASEGT. Trimming shortened V by 2 bases and J by 8 bases, and 9 bases separated the two germline ends. Written as DNA, the CDR3 is TGTGCCAGCAGTGAAAGTGGGGGAACCCAGTACTTC. Protein sequence: CASSESGGTQYF.

The sample holds one count of this clone. This chain joins TRBV27 and TRBJ2-2; D not certain. Trimming cost V 2 bases and J 8 bases, with 12 bases left between them. Germline lookup yields CDR1 MNHEY and CDR2 SMNVEV (reference sequence). The length of the CDR3 is 14 residues. For the CDR3, the DNA is TGTGCCAGCAGTTTAGACTCCCCGTTGGGGGAGCTGTTTTTT. Encoded protein: CASSLDSPLGELFF.

This chain links TRBV6-6 with TRBJ2-1; TRBD1 might be the D (5 bases). Deletions cut 7 bases from V and 9 bases from J, with 13 bases between. Germline CDR1 and CDR2: MNHNY and SVGAGI (reference sequence). The CDR3 spans 12 residues. CDR3: CASTVQGGEQFF. The CDR3, as DNA: TGTGCCAGCACCGTCCAGGGCGGTGAGCAGTTCTTC.

The chain is built from TRBV18 and TRBJ1-2; the D is unclear. Germline V lookup: CDR1 KGHSH, CDR2 LQKENI. The CDR3 covers 14 residues. Deletions cut 0 bases from V and 5 bases from J, with 10 bases between. The CDR3 spells CASSPPRRDYGYTF. CDR3 DNA: TGTGCCAGCTCACCACCTCGTAGGGATTATGGCTACACCTTC.

The V gene is TRBV2, the J gene TRBJ2-7; 9 nucleotides align to TRBD1. After removal of 3 bases from V and 10 bases from J, the junction contained 7 bases not matched to a gene. In germline, CDR1 is SNHLY, CDR2 FYNNEI. The CDR3 is 13 residues long. This CDR3 is CASSDRDRDSQYF. The CDR3 bases are TGTGCCAGCAGTGACCGGGACAGGGATAGCCAGTACTTC.

The J gene is TRBJ2-1, the V gene TRBV19; TRBD2 is a possible D gene (5 bases). This CDR3 region has 15 residues. Germline assignment: CDR1 LNHDA and CDR2 SQIVND (reference sequence). Trimming removed 2 bases from V and 3 bases from J, with 11 bases in between. The CDR3 DNA sequence: TGTGCCAGTAGTATATCAGAACTAGACTACAATGAGCAGTTCTTC. Encoded protein: CASSISELDYNEQFF. Full variable domain (outside the CDR3, taken from reference TRBV19 and TRBJ2-1): DGGITQSPKYLFRKEGQNVTLSCEQNLNHDAMYWYRQDPGQGLRLIYYSQIVNDFQKGDIAEGYSVSREKKESFPLTVTSAQKNPTAFYLCASSISELDYNEQFFGPGTRLTVL.

CDR3 DNA sequence: TGCGCCAGCACGTTAGGGACAGGGAAGTGGGATGAGCAGTTCTTC. Translating gives CASTLGTGKWDEQFF. This chain links TRBV5-1 with TRBJ2-1, with TRBD1 matching 9 bases. The junction had 12 bases not matched to a gene; V was cut back by 6 bases and J by 8 bases. Germline V gene lookup returns CDR1 SGHRS and CDR2 YFSETQ. The CDR3 runs to 15 residues.

This clone occurred once. The gene calls are TRBV30 and TRBJ1-5; D is perhaps TRBD1 (5 bases). The germline V and J ends were trimmed by 3 bases and 2 bases, with 11 bases remaining between them. The CDR3 covers 14 residues. Looked up from germline, CDR1 is GTSNPN and CDR2 is SVGIG (reference sequence). This CDR3 is CAWRQGAGNQPQHF. Here the CDR3 DNA reads TGTGCCTGGAGGCAGGGAGCGGGCAATCAGCCCCAGCATTTT.

The rearrangement links TRBV6-1 to TRBJ2-6; 8 nucleotides line up with TRBD1. CDR3 length: 19 residues. The V gene end was trimmed by 0 bases and the J gene end by 0 bases; junction bases not matched to a gene: 7. The germline V gene has CDR1 MNHNS and CDR2 SASEGT. CDR3 sequence (DNA): TGTGCCAGCAGTGAAGCGGTAGGACAGGGAGACTCTGGGGCCAACGTCCTGACTTTC. This codes for CASSEAVGQGDSGANVLTF.

CDR3 DNA sequence: TGTGCCAGCAGCTTAGTGTTTACTAGCGGAGTATACGAGCAGTACTTC. Its translation is CASSLVFTSGVYEQYF. This chain connects TRBV7-2 to TRBJ2-7, with 8 bases that match TRBD2. Trimming at V came to 1 base and at J to 4 bases, leaving 9 bases not matched to a gene. The CDR3 loop spans 16 amino acids. CDR1 and CDR2 (germline): SGHTA, FQGNSA.

The V call is TRBV30, the J call TRBJ2-1, with D tentatively TRBD1 (5 bases). Trimming took 1 base from V and 6 from J, leaving 7 bases between them. The CDR3 sequence is 12 residues long. The germline V gene encodes CDR1 GTSNPN and CDR2 SVGIG (reference sequence). The CDR3: CAWSATANEQFF. The CDR3 DNA reads as TGTGCCTGGAGTGCGACAGCCAATGAGCAGTTCTTC.